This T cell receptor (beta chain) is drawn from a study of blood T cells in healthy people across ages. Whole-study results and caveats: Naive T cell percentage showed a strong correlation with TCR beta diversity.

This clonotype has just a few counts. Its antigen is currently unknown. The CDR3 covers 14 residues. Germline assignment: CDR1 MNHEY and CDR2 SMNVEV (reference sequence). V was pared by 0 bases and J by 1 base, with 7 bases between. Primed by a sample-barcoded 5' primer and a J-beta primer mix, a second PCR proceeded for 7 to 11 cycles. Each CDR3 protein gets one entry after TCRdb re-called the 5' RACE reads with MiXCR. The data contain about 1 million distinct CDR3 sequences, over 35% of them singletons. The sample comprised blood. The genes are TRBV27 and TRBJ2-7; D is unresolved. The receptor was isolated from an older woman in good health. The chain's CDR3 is CASSLSVRSYEQYF. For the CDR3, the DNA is TGTGCCAGCAGTTTATCGGTCAGATCCTACGAGCAGTACTTC.